The 22 T cell receptor beta chains in this list originate from one sample, sequenced in a study of blood T cell repertoires in COVID-19. Only in-frame clones appear in the TCRdb table, and some are missing; sequencing was by immunoSEQ multiplex PCR. The table has roughly 190,000 clones, about three quarters seen once; the top ten hold 8.6%. The sequenced material came from peripheral blood. These receptors were collected from a woman aged 45-65 years with active or convalescent COVID-19.

The sample holds a few counts of this clone. The V gene is TRBV9, the J gene TRBJ1-3; a possible D gene is TRBD1 (6 bases). CDR3 length equals 18 residues. Germline V lookup: CDR1 SGDLS, CDR2 YYNGEE. V lost 0 bases to trimming and J lost 7 bases, with 23 bases between them. This CDR3 is CASSVELRTEIRGNTIYF. In DNA form, the CDR3 reads TGTGCCAGCAGCGTAGAGCTCCGGACAGAGATTAGAGGCAACACCATATATTTT.

The rearrangement links TRBV2 to TRBJ1-2; TRBD1 matches at 9 bases. Germline V gene lookup returns CDR1 SNHLY and CDR2 FYNNEI. The CDR3 spans 13 residues. After removal of 5 bases from V and 8 bases from J, the junction contained 6 bases not matched to a gene. CDR3 loop: CASSTGQGQGYTF. The CDR3 DNA is TGTGCCAGCAGTACCGGACAGGGGCAGGGCTACACCTTC.

J is TRBJ2-3 and V is TRBV4-3; D is possibly TRBD2 (5 bases). The CDR3 contains 14 residues. Trimming took off 0 bases at V and 4 bases at J, with 8 bases between the two ends. Germline V lookup: CDR1 LGHNA, CDR2 YSLEER. The CDR3 DNA follows: TGCGCCAGCAGCCAAGATCGAGCGGCAGATACGCAGTATTTT. It is translated as CASSQDRAADTQYF.

The CDR3: CASSRDRTASNTGELFF. CDR3 nucleotides: TGTGCCAGTAGTAGAGACCGGACAGCTTCGAACACCGGGGAGCTGTTTTTT. The gene calls are TRBV19 and TRBJ2-2; tentative D call: TRBD1 (6 bases). Trimming took 4 bases from V and 0 from J, leaving 15 bases between them. This CDR3 contains 17 residues. The germline CDR1 and CDR2 sequences are LNHDA and SQIVND (reference sequence).

This clone was detected only a few times. The CDR3 region is CASSPDPSGRARNEQFF. CDR3 sequence (DNA): TGCGCCAGCAGCCCTGACCCTAGCGGGAGGGCCCGGAATGAGCAGTTCTTC. The chain combines TRBV5-1 with TRBJ2-1; 12 bases are shared with TRBD2. CDR3 length equals 17 residues. Per the germline V gene, CDR1 is SGHRS and CDR2 is YFSETQ. V lost 4 bases and J lost 7; bases outside the gene matches: 12.

J is TRBJ1-3 and V is TRBV5-1; 7 positions match TRBD1. Germline assignment: CDR1 SGHRS and CDR2 YFSETQ. Unmatched junction bases numbered 6, after V lost 3 bases and J lost 0 bases. The length of the CDR3 is 16 residues. The CDR3 loop is CASSSKGAYSGNTIYF. As DNA, the CDR3 is TGCGCCAGCAGCTCAAAGGGGGCCTACTCTGGAAACACCATATATTTT.

The rearrangement uses TRBV20-1 and TRBJ2-5, with a tentative D call TRBD2 (5 bases). CDR1 is DFQATT, CDR2 SNEGSKA, per germline (reference sequence). The V and J ends lost 4 bases and 5 bases respectively, with 8 bases between them. The CDR3 length is 11 residues. CDR3 amino acids: CSATAAETQYF. CDR3 bases: TGCAGTGCTACAGCGGCGGAGACCCAGTACTTC.

This clone turned up a few times. The rearrangement joins TRBV19 to TRBJ1-4; D might be TRBD1 (5 bases). V lost 6 bases, J lost 3 bases, and 11 bases lay in between. This CDR3 region has 14 residues. Germline CDR1 and CDR2: LNHDA and SQIVND (reference sequence). The chain's CDR3 is CASSGGTPNEKLFF. The CDR3 DNA is TGTGCCAGTAGCGGAGGGACCCCTAATGAAAAACTGTTTTTT.

The rearrangement links TRBV27 to TRBJ2-2, with TRBD1 as a possible D gene (6 bases). The germline V gene has CDR1 MNHEY and CDR2 SMNVEV (reference sequence). V was trimmed by 6 bases and J by 6 bases, leaving 17 bases between them. The CDR3 contains 15 residues. The CDR3 DNA reads as TGTGCCAGCAGCCCCCAGGGGTTGGTCGCCGGGGAGCTGTTTTTT. Its translation is CASSPQGLVAGELFF.

The table lists this clone with a count of one. The V gene is TRBV4-3, the J gene TRBJ1-1; D is possibly TRBD1 (6 bases). Trimming took off 1 base at V and 1 base at J, with 13 bases between the two ends. Germline V gene data show CDR1 as LGHNA and CDR2 as YSLEER. This CDR3 spans 16 amino acids. CDR3 in amino acids: CASSQGTDRPNTEAFF. The CDR3 region has the DNA TGCGCCAGCAGCCAAGGTACAGACAGGCCGAACACTGAAGCTTTCTTT.

The sample holds a few counts of this clone. CDR3 region: CASSLQGATGEQFF. The CDR3 DNA follows: TGCGCCAGCAGCTTACAGGGGGCAACAGGTGAGCAGTTCTTC. The V and J genes are TRBV5-1 and TRBJ2-1; 9 bases map to TRBD1. Germline V gene sequence: CDR1 SGHRS, CDR2 YFSETQ. J was trimmed by 9 bases and V by 2 bases; bases with no gene match: 6. The CDR3 consists of 14 residues.

The chain links TRBV19 to TRBJ2-1; 9 bases are a match to TRBD2. Germline loops: CDR1 LNHDA, CDR2 SQIVND (reference sequence). This CDR3 region has 12 residues. With 11 bases clipped from V and 6 bases from J, the junction kept 5 bases outside the gene matches. CDR3 in amino acids: CALAGEGNEQFF. CDR3 sequence (DNA): TGTGCCTTAGCGGGAGAAGGCAATGAGCAGTTCTTC.

This chain connects TRBV6-2 or TRBV6-3 to TRBJ2-5, with 10 positions matching TRBD2. V shed 5 bases and J 5 bases; nucleotides not matched to a gene: 11. The germline gives CDR1 MNHEY, CDR2 SVGEGT. The CDR3 is 16 residues long. CDR3 sequence (DNA): TGTGCCAGCAGTATCACAGCGGGGGGGCCCCGTGAGACCCAGTACTTC. Its translation: CASSITAGGPRETQYF.

This clone has more than one count but fewer than ten. This chain joins TRBV7-2 and TRBJ2-5; TRBD2 is a possible D gene (5 bases). Between the trimmed V and J ends, which lost 1 base and 4 bases, there was a span of 10 bases. Germline CDR1 and CDR2: SGHTA and FQGNSA. The CDR3 is made up of 14 amino acids. CDR3 loop: CASSLEMGVETQYF. The CDR3 region has the DNA TGTGCCAGCAGCTTAGAAATGGGAGTAGAGACCCAGTACTTC. Together with reference TRBV7-2 and TRBJ2-5, the CDR3 gives the full variable domain: GAGVSQSPSNKVTEKGKDVELRCDPISGHTALYWYRQSLGQGLEFLIYFQGNSAPDKSGLPSDRFSAERTGGSVSTLTIQRTQQEDSAVYLCASSLEMGVETQYFGPGTRLLVL.

CDR3 in DNA: TGTGCCAGCAGTTTATCGCAGTACACTGAAGCTTTCTTT. Its translation: CASSLSQYTEAFF. The V call is TRBV27, the J call TRBJ1-1; D is unclear. The CDR3 extends over 13 amino acids. Trimming left V 0 bases short and J 3 bases short, with 5 bases between. Germline values: CDR1 MNHEY, CDR2 SMNVEV (reference sequence).

The chain links TRBV18 to TRBJ1-2; 10 bases map to TRBD1. CDR1 and CDR2 from the germline V gene are KGHSH and LQKENI. Unmatched junction bases numbered 5, after V lost 5 bases and J lost 2 bases. The CDR3 runs 15 residues. The chain's CDR3 is CASSTGQGSNYGYTF. CDR3 DNA sequence: TGTGCCAGCTCAACGGGACAGGGGTCCAACTATGGCTACACCTTC.

The genes are TRBV10-3 and TRBJ2-7; 7 bases align to TRBD1. Trimming took 7 bases from V and 4 from J; bases not matched to a gene: 7. The germline gives CDR1 ENHRY, CDR2 SYGVKD. This CDR3 has 13 residues. The DNA of the CDR3 is TGTGCCATCAAGATGGACAGGTCGTACGAGCAGTACTTC. Protein: CAIKMDRSYEQYF.

The genes are TRBV3-1 (or the pseudogene TRBV3-2) and TRBJ1-1; D call uncertain. V gave up 3 bases and J gave up 3 bases, with 8 bases separating them. Looked up from germline, CDR1 is LGHDT and CDR2 is YNNKEL (reference sequence). The CDR3 has 13 amino acids. The DNA of the CDR3 is TGTGCCAGCAGCCAGGGAGTGGACACTGAAGCTTTCTTT. It yields the protein CASSQGVDTEAFF.

The chain has TRBV5-4 and TRBJ1-3; TRBD1 might be the D (6 bases). Germline V CDR1 and CDR2: SGHNT, YYREEE (reference sequence). Trimming removed 2 bases from V and 8 bases from J, with 14 bases in between. The CDR3 sequence is 14 residues long. The CDR3 loop is CASSLGQSRDTIYF. The CDR3 DNA sequence: TGTGCCAGCAGCTTAGGACAGTCCAGAGACACCATATATTTT.

This rearrangement joins TRBV18 to TRBJ2-7, with 9 bases identical to TRBD1. CDR1 and CDR2 (germline): KGHSH, LQKENI. V dropped 4 bases and J dropped 5; count of bases not matched to a gene: 3. The CDR3 is 13 residues long. CDR3 in DNA: TGTGCCAGCTCACAGGGACAGGGAAACGAGCAGTACTTC. This codes for CASSQGQGNEQYF.

Worth noting for this clone: Germline is not matched at one junction end, which may reflect a read error. The chain couples TRBV28 to TRBJ2-7, with 8 bases matching TRBD2. The V gene's germline CDR1 is MDHEN and CDR2 SYDVKM. This CDR3 is built from 12 residues. DNA for the CDR3: TGTGCCAGCAGTTTGGTGCATGGCGGGAGGAACTTC. Translated: CASSLVHGGRNF.

The rearrangement joins TRBV5-1 to TRBJ2-5; 8 bases fit TRBD1. Trimming at V came to 0 bases and at J to 5 bases, leaving 6 bases not matched to a gene. CDR1 is SGHRS, CDR2 YFSETQ, per germline. This CDR3 spans 15 amino acids. CDR3 sequence: CASSLDRGLGETQYF. The CDR3 DNA is TGCGCCAGCAGCTTGGACAGGGGGTTGGGGGAGACCCAGTACTTC.